The sequence of this TCR beta chain was determined in a study of blood T cells in healthy people across ages. Study in general: Template switching captured about one barcoded beta molecule per two T cells. Study outcomes and limitations: Age brought a roughly linear fall in TCR beta diversity measured per million T cells. A strong correlation was found between TCR beta diversity and the percentage of naive T cells. What prevented conclusive comparison of naive and antigen-experienced cells was that PBMCs were unsorted.

It was with a sample-barcoded 5' primer and a J-beta primer mix that a second PCR of roughly 7 to 12 cycles was run. TCRdb independently ran MiXCR on the 5' RACE reads; one entry per CDR3 protein. The data show approximately 790,000 distinct CDR3 sequences, approximately 67% seen once. This clonotype was recorded a few times. Its antigen is still unknown. Sequencing input: blood. The receptor's source is a man between 25 and 39 years old in good health.

The CDR3 DNA sequence: TGTGCCAGCAGCGTAGATCCCCTGACCTGGGGCGACTATGGCTACACCTTC. Encoded protein: CASSVDPLTWGDYGYTF. V is TRBV9 and J is TRBJ1-2, with a weak D call TRBD1 (5 bases). V gave up 0 bases and J gave up 3 bases, with 18 bases separating them. Per the germline V gene, CDR1 is SGDLS and CDR2 is YYNGEE. The CDR3 sequence is 17 residues long. The entire variable domain, with the rest obtained from reference TRBV9 and TRBJ1-2, is as follows: DSGVTQTPKHLITATGQRVTLRCSPRSGDLSVYWYQQSLDQGLQFLIQYYNGEERAKGNILERFSAQQFPDLHSELNLSSLELGDSALYFCASSVDPLTWGDYGYTFGSGTRLTVV.